This entry concerns a single TCR beta chain. Germline V CDR1 and CDR2: SGHRS, YFSETQ. CDR3 length equals 14 residues. V lost 1 base and J lost 8; bases outside the gene matches: 5. The source of the sample is a study of T-cell reconstitution after alpha-beta-depleted transplantation in children. TCRbeta library preparation incorporated unique molecular identifiers. TCRdb passed the PCR reads through MiXCR, listing each CDR3 protein once. The sample records roughly 170,000 distinct CDR3 sequences, roughly 7.5% being singletons. The rearrangement uses TRBV5-1 and TRBJ2-1, with TRBD2 matching 8 bases. Specimen: PBMCs from the stem cell graft donor, collected from the stem cell graft. This receptor was identified in a human donor who donated a stem cell graft to a child with Wiskott-Aldrich syndrome. CDR3 residues: CASSLQRERDEQFF. DNA of the CDR3: TGCGCCAGCAGCTTGCAGCGGGAGAGGGATGAGCAGTTCTTC. Full variable domain (outside the CDR3, taken from reference TRBV5-1 and TRBJ2-1): KAGVTQTPRYLIKTRGQQVTLSCSPISGHRSVSWYQQTPGQGLQFLFEYFSETQRNKGNFPGRFSGRQFSNSRSEMNVSTLELGDSALYLCASSLQRERDEQFFGPGTRLTVL.